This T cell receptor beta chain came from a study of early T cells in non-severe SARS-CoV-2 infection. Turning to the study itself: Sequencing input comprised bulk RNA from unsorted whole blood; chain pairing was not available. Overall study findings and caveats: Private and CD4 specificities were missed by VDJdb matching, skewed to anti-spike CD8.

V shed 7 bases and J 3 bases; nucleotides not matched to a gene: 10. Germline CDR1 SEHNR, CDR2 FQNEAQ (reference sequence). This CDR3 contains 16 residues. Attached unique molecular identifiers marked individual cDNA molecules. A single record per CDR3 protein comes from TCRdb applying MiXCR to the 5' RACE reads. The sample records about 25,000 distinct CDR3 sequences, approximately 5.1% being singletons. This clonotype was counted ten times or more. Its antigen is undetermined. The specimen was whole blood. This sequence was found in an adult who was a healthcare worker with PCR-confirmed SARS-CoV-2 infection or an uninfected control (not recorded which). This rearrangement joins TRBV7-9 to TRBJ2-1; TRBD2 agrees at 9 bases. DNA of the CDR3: TGTGCCAGCATCCACGTAGCGGGGGCAATCTACAATGAGCAGTTCTTC. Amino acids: CASIHVAGAIYNEQFF.